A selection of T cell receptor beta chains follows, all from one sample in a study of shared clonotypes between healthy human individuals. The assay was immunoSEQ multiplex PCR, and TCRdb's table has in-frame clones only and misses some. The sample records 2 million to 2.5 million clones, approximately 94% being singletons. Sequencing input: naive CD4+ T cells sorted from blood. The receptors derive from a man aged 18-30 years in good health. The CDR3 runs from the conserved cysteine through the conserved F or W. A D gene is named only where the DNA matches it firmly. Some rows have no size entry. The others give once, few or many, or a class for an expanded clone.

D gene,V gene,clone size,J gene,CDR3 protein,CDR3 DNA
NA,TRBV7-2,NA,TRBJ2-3,CASSLRGADTQYF,TGTGCCAGCAGCCTAAGGGGGGCAGATACGCAGTATTTT
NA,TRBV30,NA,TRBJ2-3,CAWSVKGADTQYF,TGTGCCTGGAGTGTGAAGGGCGCAGATACGCAGTATTTT
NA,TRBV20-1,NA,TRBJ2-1,CSARHFGRQFF,TGCAGTGCCCGCCACTTTGGGCGGCAGTTCTTC
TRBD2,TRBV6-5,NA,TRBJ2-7,CASSRLAGDGEQYF,TGTGCCAGCAGCCGACTAGCGGGAGATGGCGAGCAGTACTTC
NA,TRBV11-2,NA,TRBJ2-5,CASSLGGGKGQETQYF,TGTGCCAGCAGCTTAGGTGGGGGTAAGGGCCAAGAGACCCAGTACTTC
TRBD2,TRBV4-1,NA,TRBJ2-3,CASSQELSGRPSDTQYF,TGCGCCAGCAGCCAAGAGTTAAGCGGGAGGCCGTCAGATACGCAGTATTTT
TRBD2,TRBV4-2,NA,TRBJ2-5,CASSRGLGEEETQYF,TGTGCCAGCAGCCGTGGACTAGGGGAGGAAGAGACCCAGTACTTC
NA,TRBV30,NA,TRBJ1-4,CAWSATIFDNEKLFF,TGTGCCTGGAGCGCTACGATTTTCGACAATGAAAAACTGTTTTTT
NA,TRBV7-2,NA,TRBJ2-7,CASSLVTGSYEQYF,TGTGCCAGCAGCTTAGTAACAGGTAGCTACGAGCAGTACTTC
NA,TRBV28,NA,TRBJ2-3,CAITGPYGDTQYF,TGTGCCATAACGGGACCCTATGGAGATACGCAGTATTTT
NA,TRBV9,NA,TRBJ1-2,CASSVGREGYTF,TGTGCCAGCAGCGTAGGGAGGGAGGGCTACACCTTC
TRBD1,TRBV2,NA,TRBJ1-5,CASSGTGSNQPQHF,TGTGCCAGCAGTGGGACAGGCAGCAATCAGCCCCAGCATTTT
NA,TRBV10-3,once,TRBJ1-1,CAISAGVRRNTEAFF,TGTGCCATCAGTGCGGGGGTACGAAGGAACACTGAAGCTTTCTTT
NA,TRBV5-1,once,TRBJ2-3,CASSWPGSFTDTQYF,TGCGCCAGCAGCTGGCCGGGGAGCTTCACAGATACGCAGTATTTT
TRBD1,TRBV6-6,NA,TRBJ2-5,CASSFPGTGPAETQYF,TGTGCCAGCAGTTTTCCCGGGACAGGCCCCGCTGAGACCCAGTACTTC
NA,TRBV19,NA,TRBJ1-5,CASSFTGSDNQPQHF,TGTGCCAGTAGTTTTACAGGCTCGGACAATCAGCCCCAGCATTTT
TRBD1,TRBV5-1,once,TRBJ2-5,CASSFGTGLETQYF,TGCGCCAGCAGCTTCGGGACAGGGCTTGAGACCCAGTACTTC
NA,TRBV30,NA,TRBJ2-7,CAWSVLGGSYEQYF,TGTGCCTGGAGTGTATTAGGCGGTTCCTACGAGCAGTACTTC
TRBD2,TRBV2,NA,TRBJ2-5,CASSGLAGGQETQYF,TGTGCCAGCAGCGGACTAGCGGGGGGACAAGAGACCCAGTACTTC
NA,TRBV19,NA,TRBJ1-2,CASSKTAYYGYTF,TGTGCCAGTAGTAAGACAGCCTACTATGGCTACACCTTC
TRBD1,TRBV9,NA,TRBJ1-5,CASSSGTGINQPQHF,TGTGCCAGCAGCTCCGGGACAGGGATTAATCAGCCCCAGCATTTT
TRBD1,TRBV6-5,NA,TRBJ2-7,CASSYRQGAGEQYF,TGTGCCAGCAGTTACAGACAGGGGGCGGGCGAGCAGTACTTC
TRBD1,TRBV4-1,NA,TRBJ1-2,CASSQEGRTGEGGYTF,TGCGCCAGCAGCCAAGAAGGGAGGACAGGGGAGGGTGGCTACACCTTC
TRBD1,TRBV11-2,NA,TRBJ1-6,CASSSRGGWTGNSPLHF,TGTGCCAGCAGCTCGAGGGGGGGGTGGACAGGGAATTCACCCCTCCACTTT
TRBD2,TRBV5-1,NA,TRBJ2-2,CASSRLAGETGELFF,TGCGCCAGCAGCAGACTAGCGGGGGAAACCGGGGAGCTGTTTTTT
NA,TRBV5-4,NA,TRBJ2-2,CASRLTGNTGELFF,TGTGCCAGCAGGTTGACAGGGAACACCGGGGAGCTGTTTTTT
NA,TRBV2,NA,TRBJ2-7,CASTPTYEQYF,TGTGCCAGCACCCCGACGTACGAGCAGTACTTC
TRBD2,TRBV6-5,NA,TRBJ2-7,CASRTGTTNEQYF,TGTGCCAGCAGAACCGGGACTACTAACGAGCAGTACTTC
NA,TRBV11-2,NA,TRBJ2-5,CASSHLGETQYF,TGTGCCAGCAGTCATTTAGGGGAGACCCAGTACTTC
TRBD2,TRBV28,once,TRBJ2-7,CASSSFTGLAGGNSYEQYF,TGTGCCAGCAGTTCCTTCACTGGACTAGCGGGGGGAAACTCCTACGAGCAGTACTTC
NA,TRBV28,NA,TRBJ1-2,CASSLVTGYTLNYGYTF,TGTGCCAGCAGTTTAGTTACAGGTTATACCCTTAACTATGGCTACACCTTC
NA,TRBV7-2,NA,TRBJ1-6,CASSYASGVANSPLHF,TGTGCCAGCAGCTACGCCTCGGGAGTTGCTAATTCACCCCTCCACTTT
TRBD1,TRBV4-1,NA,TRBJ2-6,CASSPIMTGSGANVLTF,TGCGCCAGCAGCCCTATAATGACAGGGTCTGGGGCCAACGTCCTGACTTTC
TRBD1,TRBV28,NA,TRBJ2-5,CASSKDRRAQETQYF,TGTGCCAGCAGTAAGGACAGGAGAGCCCAAGAGACCCAGTACTTC
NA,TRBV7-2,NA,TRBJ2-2,CASSFSRSGANTGELFF,TGTGCCAGCAGCTTTTCTCGGTCAGGGGCGAACACCGGGGAGCTGTTTTTT
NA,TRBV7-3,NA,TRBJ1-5,CASSLDTNQPQHF,TGTGCCAGCAGTCTGGACACCAATCAGCCCCAGCATTTT
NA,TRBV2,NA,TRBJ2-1,CASSAGSGGSFPEFF,TGTGCCAGCAGTGCAGGTAGCGGAGGCTCATTCCCCGAGTTCTTC
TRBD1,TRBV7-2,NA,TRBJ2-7,CASSPRQGFSHEQYF,TGTGCCAGCAGCCCCCGACAGGGATTCTCGCACGAGCAGTACTTC
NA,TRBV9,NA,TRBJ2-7,CASSVGPQGPYEQYF,TGTGCCAGCAGCGTAGGCCCCCAAGGGCCTTACGAGCAGTACTTC
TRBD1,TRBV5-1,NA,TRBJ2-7,CASSPDRGREQYF,TGCGCCAGCAGCCCGGACAGGGGGAGAGAGCAGTACTTC
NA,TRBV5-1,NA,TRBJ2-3,CASSLRSSTDTQYF,TGCGCCAGCAGCTTGCGATCTAGCACAGATACGCAGTATTTT
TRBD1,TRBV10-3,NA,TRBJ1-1,CASRGTGKEVVDTEAFF,TGTGCCTCGAGGGGGACAGGGAAAGAGGTCGTGGACACTGAAGCTTTCTTT